These T cell receptor beta chains were read from a single sample in a study of blood T cells in healthy people across ages. One entry per CDR3 protein, called by TCRdb with MiXCR from the 5' RACE reads. The profile shows about 670,000 distinct CDR3 sequences, over 40% of them singletons. Sequencing used blood. The receptor source for this set is a man older than 75 in good health. The CDR3 runs from the conserved cysteine through the conserved F or W. D genes are given only for firm matches. Not all rows give a size; the values are once, few, many and, for expanded clones, a class.

>TRBV27|few|NA|TRBJ1-1
TGTGCCAGCAGCCGCTTGGGGCCGAGAACTGAAGCTTTCTTT
CASSRLGPRTEAFF
>TRBV12-5|NA|NA|TRBJ2-3
TGTGCTAGTGGTTTGGGGACTTTACAGAGCACAGATACGCAGTATTTT
CASGLGTLQSTDTQYF
>TRBV6-6|NA|TRBD1|TRBJ1-1
TGTGCCAACAGTTTACAGGGGGCGGATTACACTGAAGCTTTCTTT
CANSLQGADYTEAFF
>TRBV6-1|NA|TRBD2|TRBJ2-7
TGTGCCAGCAGTAAAGCGGGATGGGGTAAGGAGTACGAGCAGTACTTC
CASSKAGWGKEYEQYF
>TRBV11-2|few|NA|TRBJ2-3
TGTGCCAGCAGCCAGGCCGGTTTCGGGAGCACAGATACGCAGTATTTT
CASSQAGFGSTDTQYF
>TRBV20-1|once|NA|TRBJ2-7
TGCAGTGCGGCCACTGGGGGCTCCTACGAGCAGTACTTC
CSAATGGSYEQYF
>TRBV11-3|NA|NA|TRBJ2-5
TGTGCCAGCAGCTTTGTGGACAGCCTCCAAGAGACCCAGTACTTC
CASSFVDSLQETQYF
>TRBV7-9|NA|NA|TRBJ2-7
TGTGCCAGCAGCTACGCATCCTACGAGCAGTACTTC
CASSYASYEQYF
>TRBV10-3|NA|NA|TRBJ2-3
TGTGCCATCAGTGAGTCGAGGGGGATCGCAGATACGCAGTATTTT
CAISESRGIADTQYF
>TRBV7-2|many|NA|TRBJ2-7
TGTGCCAGCACCGAGAACAGGGACAACGAGCAGTACTTC
CASTENRDNEQYF
>TRBV3-1|few|NA|TRBJ2-5
TGTGCCAGCAGCCAGCAACACCAAAAGCAAGAGACCCAGTACTTC
CASSQQHQKQETQYF
>TRBV5-1|NA|NA|TRBJ2-3
TGCGCCAGCAGCTCGGGCATCACAGATACGCAGTATTTT
CASSSGITDTQYF
>TRBV6-4|NA|NA|TRBJ2-7
TGTGCCAGCAGCGGGGACGCCGCCCTTTACAATGAGCAGTACTTC
CASSGDAALYNEQYF
>TRBV5-1|NA|NA|TRBJ2-7
TGCGCCAGCCGCCTCAATGGGGGAGTCTCCTACGAGCAGTACTTC
CASRLNGGVSYEQYF
>TRBV21-1|few|NA|TRBJ2-7
TGTGCCAGCAGCAAAGGGTCCCGACTAGCGGGAGATCCCTACGAGCAGTACTTC
CASSKGSRLAGDPYEQYF
>TRBV6-2/TRBV6-3|NA|TRBD2|TRBJ2-7
TGTGCCAGCAGTTACTCGGGACTAGCGGGAATCCACAATGAGCAGTACTTC
CASSYSGLAGIHNEQYF
>TRBV2|NA|NA|TRBJ2-3
TGTGCCAGCAGTGTACAGGGTCGAGATACGCAGTATTTT
CASSVQGRDTQYF
>TRBV20-1|few|TRBD2|TRBJ2-3
TGCAGTGCGCAGCGGGAGATCTCAGATACGCAGTATTTT
CSAQREISDTQYF
>TRBV20-1|NA|NA|TRBJ1-3
TGCAGTGTTGGAAGACCGATCTCTGGAAACACCATATATTTT
CSVGRPISGNTIYF
>TRBV29-1|many|NA|TRBJ2-1
TGCAGCGTTGGTACAGCGTCTGGGTTGGATGAGCAGTTCTTC
CSVGTASGLDEQFF
>TRBV2|few|TRBD1|TRBJ1-2
TGTGCCAGCAGTGAAGCCCCGGGACAGTCATCGGGCTACACCTTC
CASSEAPGQSSGYTF
>TRBV14|few|TRBD2|TRBJ2-1
TGTGCCAGCAGCCAAACAACGGGACTACGCTCCTACAATGAGCAGTTCTTC
CASSQTTGLRSYNEQFF
>TRBV6-2/TRBV6-3|once|TRBD2|TRBJ2-1
TGTGCCAGCAGTTTACCTACTAGCGGCCCAACGAATGAGCAGTTCTTC
CASSLPTSGPTNEQFF
>TRBV6-5|many|NA|TRBJ2-5
TGTGCCAGCAAAAGTGGGTTTGAGACCCAGTACTTC
CASKSGFETQYF
>TRBV10-3|few|TRBD2|TRBJ2-7
TGTGCCATCAGTGAGTCTAGCGGGGAGCAGTACTTC
CAISESSGEQYF
>TRBV6-6|NA|NA|TRBJ2-5
TGTGCCAGCAGTGACAACCGGGTCCCCCGGGGCAATGAGCAGTACTTC
CASSDNRVPRGNEQYF
>TRBV28|NA|TRBD2|TRBJ2-3
TGTGCCAGCACCCTGAGAGGGAGGGCCTTAGATACGCAGTATTTT
CASTLRGRALDTQYF
>TRBV29-1|few|TRBD1|TRBJ2-4
TGCAGCGTTCGACGTGCCGGGACAGCGAACATTCAGTACTTC
CSVRRAGTANIQYF
>TRBV29-1|many|NA|TRBJ2-5
TGCAGCGCTGGACAGCTTCAAGAGACCCAGTACTTC
CSAGQLQETQYF
>TRBV18|NA|NA|TRBJ2-7
TGTGCCAGCTCACCAATCGAAGGTTCCTACGAGCAGTACTTC
CASSPIEGSYEQYF
>TRBV20-1|few|TRBD2|TRBJ2-5
TGCAGTGCCACTAGCGGGGGGGCGGAAGAGACCCAGTACTTC
CSATSGGAEETQYF
>TRBV20-1|NA|NA|TRBJ1-1
TGCAGTGCCCCTTCCCTCCGGAACACTGAAGCTTTCTTT
CSAPSLRNTEAFF
>TRBV6-5|few|NA|TRBJ1-2
TGTGCCAGCAGCCCGGGACCCAGAAATGGCTACACCTTC
CASSPGPRNGYTF
>TRBV7-3|NA|NA|TRBJ2-5
TGTGCCAGCAGCTTATACTATGGGGATGAGCAGTACTTC
CASSLYYGDEQYF
>TRBV10-3|NA|NA|TRBJ2-3
TGTGCCATCAGCTCAGGGGCAGATACGCAGTATTTT
CAISSGADTQYF
>TRBV24-1|NA|NA|TRBJ2-5
TGTGCCACCACGGACAGCTACCAAGAGACCCAGTACTTC
CATTDSYQETQYF
>TRBV7-2|many|NA|TRBJ2-3
TGTGCCAGCAGCTTAGACGGGGACCCCGGCGCAGATACGCAGTATTTT
CASSLDGDPGADTQYF
>TRBV20-1|NA|NA|TRBJ2-3
TGCAGCACACAGGGTCTCGCAGATACGCAGTATTTT
CSTQGLADTQYF
>TRBV7-2|NA|NA|TRBJ2-7
TGTGCCAGCAGCTTAAATGTGGCGGGGAGCTACGAGCAGTACTTC
CASSLNVAGSYEQYF
>TRBV6-5|few|NA|TRBJ1-2
TGTGCCAGCAGCCGCCGGGAGGGCCGCCCTAACTATGGCTACACCTTC
CASSRREGRPNYGYTF
>TRBV5-1|NA|NA|TRBJ1-2
TGCGCCAGCAGCCCCGACGGCATCGGAAACTATGGCTACACCTTC
CASSPDGIGNYGYTF
>TRBV27|NA|NA|TRBJ1-5
TGTGCCAGCAGGCCCTCACCCGGAGATCAGCCCCAGCATTTT
CASRPSPGDQPQHF
>TRBV11-2|once|NA|TRBJ1-1
TGTGCCGGCAGCTTAGATCGGGCAGCGGGGCTGAACACTGAAGCTTTCTTT
CAGSLDRAAGLNTEAFF
>TRBV20-1|NA|TRBD1|TRBJ1-1
TGCAGTGCTAGAGGACAGGGGTTAATGGACACTGAAGCTTTCTTT
CSARGQGLMDTEAFF
>TRBV6-5|NA|NA|TRBJ2-2
TGTGCCAGCAGTCCCACTAGGACGAACACCGGGGAGCTGTTTTTT
CASSPTRTNTGELFF